Detailed here is one TCR beta chain. Its antigen remains unknown. These data are taken from a study of T cells in Graves' hyperthyroidism and ophthalmopathy. General study findings and limits: It was a median around 6 months before onset that the model predicted ophthalmopathy.

Not enrolled were patients with uncontrolled infection, other autoimmune disease, pregnancy or lactation. Diagnoses were established using clinical symptoms, serum thyroxine and TRAb, thyroid ultrasound and orbital computed tomography. J was trimmed by 3 bases and V by 8 bases; bases with no gene match: 13. There are 16 residues in the CDR3. CDR1 and CDR2 (germline): MGHRA, YSYEKL. TCR beta CDR3 regions were amplified from RNA transcripts. Using the HTBI primer set, a first-round RT-PCR was run on the TCR CDR3. TCRdb called the multiplex PCR reads again in MiXCR, with one record for every CDR3 protein. The sample consists of 400,000 to 500,000 distinct CDR3 sequences, approximately 14% of them appearing once.

The clonotype was recovered from a woman younger than 30 with Graves' hyperthyroidism. The V gene is TRBV4-1, the J gene TRBJ2-3; TRBD1 matches at 8 bases. Sequences were obtained from blood. The CDR3 region is CASRLGGYRGTDTQYF. CDR3 nucleotide sequence: TGCGCCAGCCGCCTCGGAGGGTACAGGGGGACAGATACGCAGTATTTT.